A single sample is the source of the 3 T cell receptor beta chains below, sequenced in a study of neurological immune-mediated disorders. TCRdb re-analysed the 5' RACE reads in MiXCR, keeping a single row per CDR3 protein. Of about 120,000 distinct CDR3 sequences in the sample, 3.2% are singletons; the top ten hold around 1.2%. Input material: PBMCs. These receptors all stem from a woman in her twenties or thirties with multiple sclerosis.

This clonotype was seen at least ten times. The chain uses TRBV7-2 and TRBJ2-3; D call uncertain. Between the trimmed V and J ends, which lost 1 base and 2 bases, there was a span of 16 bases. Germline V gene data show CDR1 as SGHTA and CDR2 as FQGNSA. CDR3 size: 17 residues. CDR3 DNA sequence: TGTGCCAGCAGCTTAGTCGTTGCTCGCCATGCCACAGATACGCAGTATTTT. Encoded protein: CASSLVVARHATDTQYF.

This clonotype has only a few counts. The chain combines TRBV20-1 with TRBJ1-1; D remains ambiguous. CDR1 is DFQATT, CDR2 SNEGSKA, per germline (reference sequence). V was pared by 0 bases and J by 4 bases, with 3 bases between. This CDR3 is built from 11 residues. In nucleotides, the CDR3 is TGCAGTGCTAGAGAGACCACTGAAGCTTTCTTT. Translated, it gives CSARETTEAFF.

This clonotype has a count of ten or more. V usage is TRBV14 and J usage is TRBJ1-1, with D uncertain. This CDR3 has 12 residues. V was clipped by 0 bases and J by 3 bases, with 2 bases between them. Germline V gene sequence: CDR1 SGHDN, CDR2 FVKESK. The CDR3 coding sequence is TGTGCCAGCAGCCAAGAACACACTGAAGCTTTCTTT. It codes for CASSQEHTEAFF.